Listed below are T cell receptor beta chains from one sample, sequenced in a study of blood T cell repertoires in COVID-19. Clones were read by immunoSEQ multiplex PCR, and TCRdb kept only the in-frame ones, dropping some. The sample lists 91,000 or so clones, roughly 84% occurring once. Sample: peripheral blood. The receptors shown here come from a woman aged 55-75 years in a cohort sampled during active or convalescent COVID-19. Both conserved end residues are part of each CDR3. Each record gives: clone size, D gene, V gene, J gene, CDR3 protein, CDR3 DNA. A D gene is named only where the DNA matches it firmly. Where a row states a size, it is once, few, many or the class of an expanded clone; other rows omit it.

clone size: -
D gene: -
V gene: TRBV19
J gene: TRBJ1-5
CDR3 protein: CASTRGLTVEGPQHF
CDR3 DNA: TGTGCCAGTACTAGGGGACTGACAGTTGAGGGGCCCCAGCATTTT

clone size: -
D gene: TRBD1
V gene: TRBV18
J gene: TRBJ1-2
CDR3 protein: CASSLGTGDYGYTF
CDR3 DNA: TGTGCCAGCTCACTAGGGACAGGGGACTATGGCTACACCTTC

clone size: -
D gene: TRBD1
V gene: TRBV18
J gene: TRBJ1-1
CDR3 protein: CASSLTQGAPNTEAFF
CDR3 DNA: TGTGCCAGCTCACTAACTCAGGGGGCCCCGAACACTGAAGCTTTCTTT

clone size: -
D gene: TRBD1
V gene: TRBV27
J gene: TRBJ1-1
CDR3 protein: CASSSPFDRGNTEAFF
CDR3 DNA: TGTGCCAGCAGTTCCCCCTTCGACAGGGGGAACACTGAAGCTTTCTTT

clone size: -
D gene: -
V gene: TRBV28
J gene: TRBJ1-1
CDR3 protein: CASRSSGVSTEAFF
CDR3 DNA: TGTGCCAGCAGGAGCAGCGGGGTGTCCACTGAAGCTTTCTTT

clone size: -
D gene: -
V gene: TRBV11-2
J gene: TRBJ1-4
CDR3 protein: CASSLSSAGSATNEKLFF
CDR3 DNA: TGTGCCAGCAGCTTATCGTCCGCTGGCTCTGCAACTAATGAAAAACTGTTTTTT

clone size: -
D gene: -
V gene: TRBV12-5
J gene: TRBJ1-1
CDR3 protein: CASGLVRGELNTEAFF
CDR3 DNA: TGTGCTAGTGGTTTGGTACGGGGGGAATTGAACACTGAAGCTTTCTTT

clone size: -
D gene: TRBD1
V gene: TRBV6-5
J gene: TRBJ2-7
CDR3 protein: CASSLKDRDGQYF
CDR3 DNA: TGTGCCAGCAGCCTCAAGGACAGGGATGGGCAGTACTTC

clone size: -
D gene: -
V gene: TRBV15
J gene: TRBJ2-3
CDR3 protein: CATNRGATDTQYF
CDR3 DNA: TGTGCCACCAACCGGGGGGCTACAGATACGCAGTATTTT

clone size: -
D gene: TRBD2
V gene: TRBV19
J gene: TRBJ2-2
CDR3 protein: CASSPVGDYKAGELFF
CDR3 DNA: TGTGCCAGTAGTCCGGTGGGGGACTACAAAGCCGGGGAGCTGTTTTTT

clone size: -
D gene: TRBD2
V gene: TRBV10-3
J gene: TRBJ2-3
CDR3 protein: CAISEGGRAPDTQYF
CDR3 DNA: TGTGCCATCAGTGAAGGAGGGAGGGCCCCAGATACGCAGTATTTT

clone size: -
D gene: TRBD1
V gene: TRBV7-9
J gene: TRBJ1-5
CDR3 protein: CASSLAETGNQPQHF
CDR3 DNA: TGTGCCAGCAGTCTCGCCGAGACAGGGAATCAGCCCCAGCATTTT

clone size: -
D gene: TRBD1
V gene: TRBV30
J gene: TRBJ2-5
CDR3 protein: CAWSRGTGRGETQYF
CDR3 DNA: TGTGCCTGGAGTAGAGGGACAGGGAGGGGAGAGACCCAGTACTTC

clone size: -
D gene: -
V gene: TRBV21-1
J gene: TRBJ2-5
CDR3 protein: CASTELAGAPETQYF
CDR3 DNA: TGTGCCAGCACCGAACTAGCGGGAGCACCAGAGACCCAGTACTTC

clone size: -
D gene: TRBD2
V gene: TRBV4-1
J gene: TRBJ2-3
CDR3 protein: CASSRQTSGRTDTQYF
CDR3 DNA: TGCGCCAGCAGCCGGCAGACTAGCGGGAGAACAGATACGCAGTATTTT

clone size: -
D gene: -
V gene: TRBV28
J gene: TRBJ1-3
CDR3 protein: CASRPQGRTGNTIYF
CDR3 DNA: TGTGCCAGCAGGCCTCAGGGGCGTACTGGAAACACCATATATTTT

clone size: few
D gene: TRBD1
V gene: TRBV28
J gene: TRBJ1-5
CDR3 protein: CASSSRQGAIGNQPQHF
CDR3 DNA: TGTGCCAGCAGTTCGCGACAGGGGGCGATCGGCAATCAGCCCCAGCATTTT

clone size: -
D gene: -
V gene: TRBV3-1/TRBV3-2
J gene: TRBJ2-7
CDR3 protein: CASSQSRYF
CDR3 DNA: TGTGCCAGCAGCCAATCCAGATACTTC

clone size: -
D gene: TRBD1
V gene: TRBV11-2
J gene: TRBJ1-1
CDR3 protein: CASSLAPRGRFF
CDR3 DNA: TGTGCCAGCAGCTTAGCCCCCAGGGGGAGGTTCTTT

clone size: -
D gene: -
V gene: TRBV5-1
J gene: TRBJ2-3
CDR3 protein: CASSSRDTQYF
CDR3 DNA: TGCGCCAGCAGCTCTAGAGATACGCAGTATTTT

clone size: -
D gene: TRBD1
V gene: TRBV29-1
J gene: TRBJ2-7
CDR3 protein: CSVSGQGGPRSEQYF
CDR3 DNA: TGCAGCGTCTCGGGACAGGGAGGTCCTCGCAGCGAGCAGTACTTC

clone size: -
D gene: -
V gene: TRBV19
J gene: TRBJ1-1
CDR3 protein: CASSLNSPMAFF
CDR3 DNA: TGTGCCAGTAGCCTCAACAGTCCTATGGCTTTCTTT

clone size: -
D gene: -
V gene: TRBV5-4
J gene: TRBJ1-6
CDR3 protein: CASSFPPDSPLHF
CDR3 DNA: TGTGCCAGCAGCTTCCCTCCGGATTCACCCCTCCACTTT

clone size: -
D gene: -
V gene: TRBV12-3/TRBV12-4
J gene: TRBJ2-6
CDR3 protein: CASSTSGANVLTF
CDR3 DNA: TGTGCCAGCAGTACTTCTGGGGCCAACGTCCTGACTTTC

clone size: -
D gene: TRBD1
V gene: TRBV7-6
J gene: TRBJ1-6
CDR3 protein: CASSLETGQGGNSPLHF
CDR3 DNA: TGTGCCAGCAGCTTAGAGACTGGACAGGGGGGTAATTCACCCCTCCACTTT

clone size: -
D gene: -
V gene: TRBV4-1
J gene: TRBJ2-7
CDR3 protein: CASSQARERAYEQYF
CDR3 DNA: TGCGCCAGCAGCCAAGCCAGGGAGCGGGCCTACGAGCAGTACTTC

clone size: -
D gene: -
V gene: TRBV5-1
J gene: TRBJ1-4
CDR3 protein: CASSMTRPGEKLFF
CDR3 DNA: TGCGCCAGCAGCATGACTCGGCCCGGCGAAAAACTGTTTTTT

clone size: -
D gene: -
V gene: TRBV25-1
J gene: TRBJ1-1
CDR3 protein: CASSERLNTEAFF
CDR3 DNA: TGTGCCAGCAGTGAACGGTTGAACACTGAAGCTTTCTTT

clone size: -
D gene: -
V gene: TRBV5-1
J gene: TRBJ1-4
CDR3 protein: CASRREGGRGEKLFF
CDR3 DNA: TGCGCCAGCAGACGGGAGGGGGGCCGTGGTGAAAAACTGTTTTTT

clone size: -
D gene: -
V gene: TRBV6-5
J gene: TRBJ1-1
CDR3 protein: CASTQRGFTEAFF
CDR3 DNA: TGTGCCAGCACCCAGCGGGGATTCACTGAAGCTTTCTTT

clone size: -
D gene: -
V gene: TRBV7-8
J gene: TRBJ2-2
CDR3 protein: CASSLRELELFF
CDR3 DNA: TGTGCCAGCAGTTTAAGGGAGCTGGAGCTGTTTTTT

clone size: -
D gene: -
V gene: TRBV28
J gene: TRBJ1-3
CDR3 protein: CASSFQTGDVRGPGNTIYF
CDR3 DNA: TGTGCCAGCAGTTTCCAGACAGGAGACGTCCGAGGTCCTGGAAACACCATATATTTT

clone size: -
D gene: TRBD2
V gene: TRBV3-1/TRBV3-2
J gene: TRBJ2-1
CDR3 protein: CASSQVWTSGRNNEQFF
CDR3 DNA: TGTGCCAGCAGCCAAGTATGGACTAGCGGGAGGAACAATGAGCAGTTCTTC

clone size: once
D gene: TRBD1
V gene: TRBV5-4
J gene: TRBJ2-7
CDR3 protein: CASSRDGTGSVQYF
CDR3 DNA: TGTGCCAGCAGCCGAGATGGGACAGGGTCCGTGCAGTACTTC

clone size: -
D gene: TRBD2
V gene: TRBV5-8
J gene: TRBJ2-3
CDR3 protein: CASSSSGYTDTQYF
CDR3 DNA: TGTGCCAGCAGCTCTAGCGGATACACAGATACGCAGTATTTT

clone size: -
D gene: -
V gene: TRBV3-1/TRBV3-2
J gene: TRBJ2-6
CDR3 protein: CASSQSDSSSGANVLTF
CDR3 DNA: TGTGCCAGCAGCCAATCCGACAGTTCCTCTGGGGCCAACGTCCTGACTTTC

clone size: -
D gene: -
V gene: TRBV11-2
J gene: TRBJ2-2
CDR3 protein: CASNRARTGELFF
CDR3 DNA: TGTGCCAGTAACAGGGCTCGGACCGGGGAGCTGTTTTTT

clone size: -
D gene: TRBD1
V gene: TRBV5-5
J gene: TRBJ1-2
CDR3 protein: CASRPGQGALVGGYTF
CDR3 DNA: TGTGCCAGCAGGCCCGGGCAGGGGGCTTTGGTTGGCGGCTACACCTTC

clone size: -
D gene: -
V gene: TRBV4-1
J gene: TRBJ1-5
CDR3 protein: CASSDRLKGQPQHF
CDR3 DNA: TGCGCCAGCAGCGATAGACTAAAAGGCCAGCCCCAGCATTTT

clone size: -
D gene: TRBD1
V gene: TRBV5-6
J gene: TRBJ1-6
CDR3 protein: CASSKGQGAGNSPLHF
CDR3 DNA: TGTGCCAGCAGCAAGGGACAGGGGGCCGGGAATTCACCCCTCCACTTT

clone size: -
D gene: -
V gene: TRBV19
J gene: TRBJ2-3
CDR3 protein: CASSSAAWDTQYF
CDR3 DNA: TGTGCCAGTAGCTCTGCGGCCTGGGATACGCAGTATTTT

clone size: -
D gene: -
V gene: TRBV5-1
J gene: TRBJ2-3
CDR3 protein: CASSLTSQDADTQYF
CDR3 DNA: TGCGCCAGCAGCCTTACTAGCCAGGATGCAGATACGCAGTATTTT

clone size: -
D gene: -
V gene: TRBV28
J gene: TRBJ2-1
CDR3 protein: CASSFGSGAFLFF
CDR3 DNA: -

clone size: -
D gene: TRBD1
V gene: TRBV3-1/TRBV3-2
J gene: TRBJ2-3
CDR3 protein: CASSPRGQGGDTQYF
CDR3 DNA: TGTGCCAGCAGCCCCCGCGGACAGGGCGGGGATACGCAGTATTTT